This TCR beta chain was recovered during a study of cytomegalovirus exposure and HLA in healthy donors. Points from the study as a whole: In vitro data verified three CMV-associated chains as specific for CMV antigens.

PCR amplification relied on 60 Vbeta primers (plus 13 Jbeta primers). The data were produced by immunoSEQ multiplex PCR, yet TCRdb's version contains in-frame clones alone and is incomplete. The table lists about 110,000 clones, roughly 86% of them singletons. The V segment lost 4 bases and the J segment 0 bases; nucleotides outside the gene matches: 6. CDR3 size: 16 residues. CDR1 is SGHDT and CDR2 is YYEEEE in the germline V gene. Regarding this clone: Its antigen is currently unknown. This same CDR3 is encoded by further DNA sequences in the sample.

The V call is TRBV5-6, the J call TRBJ1-5; 8 nucleotides match TRBD1. Sequencing was done on a sample of PBMCs. This sequence originates from a man aged 40-49 years in good health and CMV-seronegative. Here the CDR3 reads CASSLRTGYSNQPQHF. In nucleotides, the CDR3 is TGTGCCAGCAGCCTCAGGACAGGGTATAGCAATCAGCCCCAGCATTTT.